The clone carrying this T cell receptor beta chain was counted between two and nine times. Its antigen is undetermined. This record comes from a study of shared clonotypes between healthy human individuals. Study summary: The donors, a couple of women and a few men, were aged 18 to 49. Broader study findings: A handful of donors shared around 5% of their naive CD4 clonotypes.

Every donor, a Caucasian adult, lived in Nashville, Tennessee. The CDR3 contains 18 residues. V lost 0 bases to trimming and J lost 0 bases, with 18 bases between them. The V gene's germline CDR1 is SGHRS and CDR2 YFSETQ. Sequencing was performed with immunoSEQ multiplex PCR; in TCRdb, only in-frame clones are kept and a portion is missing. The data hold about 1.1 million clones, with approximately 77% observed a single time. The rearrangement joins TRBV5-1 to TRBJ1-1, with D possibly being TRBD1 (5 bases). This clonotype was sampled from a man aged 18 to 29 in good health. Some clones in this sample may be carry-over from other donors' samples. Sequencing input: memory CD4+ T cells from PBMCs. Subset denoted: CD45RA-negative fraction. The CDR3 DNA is TGCGCCAGCAGCTTGGAAGCGAGGGGAGAAGGGATGAACACTGAAGCTTTCTTT. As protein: CASSLEARGEGMNTEAFF.